The present T cell receptor beta chain was sequenced within a study of T cell repertoires in cytomegalovirus infection. The wider study: Matching HLA type and CMV infection were both indicated by public TCR beta signatures.

TCRdb ran MiXCR on the reads and lists one entry per CDR3 protein. The data show a few hundred thousand distinct CDR3 sequences, with roughly a sixth seen just once and 9.5% to 15% held by the top ten. The CDR3 totals 15 residues. The ends lost 5 bases at V and 7 bases at J; junction bases unmatched: 7. CDR1 is SGHAT, CDR2 FQDESV, per germline (reference sequence). This clonotype came up many times. The sequence came from a human donor in good health (CMV status not recorded). Some clones in this sample may be carry-over from other donors' samples. The chain links TRBV11-1 to TRBJ1-5; 11 bases line up with TRBD1. Sequenced sample: PBMCs. The CDR3: CASSEGQGVGQPQHF. CDR3 sequence (DNA): TGTGCCAGCAGCGAGGGACAGGGGGTCGGGCAGCCCCAGCATTTT. The full variable domain, its missing parts supplied by reference TRBV11-1 and TRBJ1-5, is EAEVAQSPRYKITEKSQAVAFWCDPISGHATLYWYRQILGQGPELLVQFQDESVVDDSQLPKDRFSAERLKGVDSTLKIQPAELGDSAMYLCASSEGQGVGQPQHFGDGTRLSIL.